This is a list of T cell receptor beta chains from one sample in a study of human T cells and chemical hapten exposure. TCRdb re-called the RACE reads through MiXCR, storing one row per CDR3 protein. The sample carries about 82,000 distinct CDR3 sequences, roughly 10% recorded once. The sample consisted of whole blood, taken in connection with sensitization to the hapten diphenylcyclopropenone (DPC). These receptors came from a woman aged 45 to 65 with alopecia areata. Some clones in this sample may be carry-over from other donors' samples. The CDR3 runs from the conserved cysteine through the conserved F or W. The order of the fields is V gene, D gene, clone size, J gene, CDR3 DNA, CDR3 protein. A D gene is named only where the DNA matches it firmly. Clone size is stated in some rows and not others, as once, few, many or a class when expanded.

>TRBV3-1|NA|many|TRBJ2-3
TGTGCCAGCAGAAGTTTAGGGGGGTCAGATACGCAGTATTTT
CASRSLGGSDTQYF
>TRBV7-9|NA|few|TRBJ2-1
TGTGCCAGCAGCTTAGGAACCCTGACAGGATATGAGCAGTTCTTC
CASSLGTLTGYEQFF
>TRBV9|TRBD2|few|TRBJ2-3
TGTGCCAGCAGCCCTCGGACTAGCGGACCGAGCACAGATACGCAGTATTTT
CASSPRTSGPSTDTQYF
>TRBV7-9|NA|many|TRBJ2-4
TGTGCCAGCAGCCCGATCGAGGGGGGTAGAAACATTCAGTACTTC
CASSPIEGGRNIQYF
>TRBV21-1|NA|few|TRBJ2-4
TGTGCCAGCAGCTGTTACCGGGACAGGGAAAACATTCAGTACTTC
CASSCYRDRENIQYF
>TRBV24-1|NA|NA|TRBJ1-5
TGTGCCACCAGTGACCCGACAGCAAGCAATCAGCCCCAGCATTTT
CATSDPTASNQPQHF
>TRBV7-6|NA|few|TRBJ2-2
TGTGCCAGCAGCTTAGGGATTGGGGAAACCGGGGAGCTGTTTTTT
CASSLGIGETGELFF
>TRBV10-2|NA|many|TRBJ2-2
TGCGCCAGCAGTCCACCTCGGGGACTGCTCGTCGGGGAGCTGTTTTTT
CASSPPRGLLVGELFF
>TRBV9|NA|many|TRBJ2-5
TGTGCCAGCAGCCAGAGCCCAGGCGGTGATCAAGAGACCCAGTACTTC
CASSQSPGGDQETQYF
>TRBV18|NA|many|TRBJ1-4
TGTGCCAGCTCACCACCGGAAGGCGGACCTAGAGAAAAACTGTTTTTT
CASSPPEGGPREKLFF